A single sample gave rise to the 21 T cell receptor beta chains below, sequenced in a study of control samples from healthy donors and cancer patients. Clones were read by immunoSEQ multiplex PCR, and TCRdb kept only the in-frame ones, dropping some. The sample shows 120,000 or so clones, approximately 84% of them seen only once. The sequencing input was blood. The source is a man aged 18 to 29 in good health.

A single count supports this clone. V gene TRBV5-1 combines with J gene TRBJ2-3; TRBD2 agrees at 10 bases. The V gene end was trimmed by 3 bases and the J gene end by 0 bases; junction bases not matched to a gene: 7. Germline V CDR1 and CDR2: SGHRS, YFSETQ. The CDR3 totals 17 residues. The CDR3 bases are TGCGCCAGCAGCTCACTGACTAGCGGGCCTAGCACAGATACGCAGTATTTT. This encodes CASSSLTSGPSTDTQYF.

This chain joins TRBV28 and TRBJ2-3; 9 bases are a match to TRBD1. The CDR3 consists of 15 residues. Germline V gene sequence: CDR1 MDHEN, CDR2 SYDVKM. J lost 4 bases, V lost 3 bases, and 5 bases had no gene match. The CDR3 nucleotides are TGTGCCAGCAGTTTTTTCACAGGGGGCCCAGATACGCAGTATTTT. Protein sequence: CASSFFTGGPDTQYF. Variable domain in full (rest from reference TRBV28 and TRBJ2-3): DVKVTQSSRYLVKRTGEKVFLECVQDMDHENMFWYRQDPGLGLRLIYFSYDVKMKEKGDIPEGYSVSREKKERFSLILESASTNQTSMYLCASSFFTGGPDTQYFGPGTRLTVL.

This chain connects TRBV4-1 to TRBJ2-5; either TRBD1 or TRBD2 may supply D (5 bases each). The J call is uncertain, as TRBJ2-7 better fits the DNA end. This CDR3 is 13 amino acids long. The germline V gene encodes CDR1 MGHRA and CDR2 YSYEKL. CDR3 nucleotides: TGCGCCAGCAGTTCCGGGACCTTCTACGAGCAGTACTTC. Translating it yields CASSSGTFYEQYF.

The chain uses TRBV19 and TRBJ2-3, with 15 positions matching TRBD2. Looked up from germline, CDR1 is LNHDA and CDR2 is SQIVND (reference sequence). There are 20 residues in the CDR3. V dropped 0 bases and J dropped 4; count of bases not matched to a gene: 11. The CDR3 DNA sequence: TGTGCCAGTAGTATAGATCAAGGACTAGCGGGAGGGCCGTCCCCAGATACGCAGTATTTT. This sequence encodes CASSIDQGLAGGPSPDTQYF.

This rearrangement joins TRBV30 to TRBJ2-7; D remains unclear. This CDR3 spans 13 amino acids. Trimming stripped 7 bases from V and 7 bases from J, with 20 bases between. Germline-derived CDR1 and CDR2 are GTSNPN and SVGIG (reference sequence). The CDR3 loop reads CASSPLSNGEQYF. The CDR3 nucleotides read TGTGCCTCCTCTCCGCTGAGCAACGGAGAGCAGTACTTC.

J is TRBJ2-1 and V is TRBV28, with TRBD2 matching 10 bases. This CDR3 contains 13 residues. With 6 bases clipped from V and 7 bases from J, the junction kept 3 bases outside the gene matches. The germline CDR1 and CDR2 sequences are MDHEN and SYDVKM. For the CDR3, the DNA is TGTGCCAGCAGCTCGGGACTAGCGAATGAGCAGTTCTTC. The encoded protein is CASSSGLANEQFF.

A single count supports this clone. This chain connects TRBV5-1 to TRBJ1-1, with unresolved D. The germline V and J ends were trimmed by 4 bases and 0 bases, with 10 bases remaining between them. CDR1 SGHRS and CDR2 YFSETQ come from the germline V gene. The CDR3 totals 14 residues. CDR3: CASSRESLNTEAFF. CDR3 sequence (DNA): TGCGCCAGCAGCCGGGAGAGCTTGAACACTGAAGCTTTCTTT.

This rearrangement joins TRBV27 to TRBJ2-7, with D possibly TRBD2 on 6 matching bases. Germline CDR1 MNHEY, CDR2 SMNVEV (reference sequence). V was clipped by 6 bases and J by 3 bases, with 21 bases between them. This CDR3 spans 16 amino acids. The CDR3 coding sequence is TGTGCCAGCAGAGCCGGGAGTTCCGGGGCGTACTACGAGCAGTACTTC. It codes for CASRAGSSGAYYEQYF.

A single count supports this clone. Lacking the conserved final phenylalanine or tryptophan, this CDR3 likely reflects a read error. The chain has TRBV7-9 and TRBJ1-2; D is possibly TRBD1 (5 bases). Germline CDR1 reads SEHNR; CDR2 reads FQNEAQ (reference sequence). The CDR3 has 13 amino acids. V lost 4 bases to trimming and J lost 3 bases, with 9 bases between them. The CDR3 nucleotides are TGTGCCAGCAGCTCTCGAGGGGACTATGGCTACACCCTC. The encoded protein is CASSSRGDYGYTL.

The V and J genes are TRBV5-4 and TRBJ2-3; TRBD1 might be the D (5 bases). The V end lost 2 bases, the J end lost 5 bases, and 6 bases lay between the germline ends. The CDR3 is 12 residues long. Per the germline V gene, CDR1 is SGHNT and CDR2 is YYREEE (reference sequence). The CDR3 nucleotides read TGTGCCAGCAGCTTAGGGGAAGATACGCAGTATTTT. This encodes CASSLGEDTQYF.

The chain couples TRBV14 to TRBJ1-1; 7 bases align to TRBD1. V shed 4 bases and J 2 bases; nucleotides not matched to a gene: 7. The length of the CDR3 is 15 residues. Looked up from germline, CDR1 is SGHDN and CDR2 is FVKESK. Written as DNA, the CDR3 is TGTGCCAGCAGCCGCCGACAGGGTGTTAACACTGAAGCTTTCTTT. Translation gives CASSRRQGVNTEAFF.

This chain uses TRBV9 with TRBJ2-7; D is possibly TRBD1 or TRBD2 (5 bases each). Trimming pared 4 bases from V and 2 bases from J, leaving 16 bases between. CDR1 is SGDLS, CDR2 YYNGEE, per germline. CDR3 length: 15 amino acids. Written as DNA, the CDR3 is TGTGCCAGCAGCAGCCCGGGGACGGCAACCTACGAGCAGTACTTC. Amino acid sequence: CASSSPGTATYEQYF.

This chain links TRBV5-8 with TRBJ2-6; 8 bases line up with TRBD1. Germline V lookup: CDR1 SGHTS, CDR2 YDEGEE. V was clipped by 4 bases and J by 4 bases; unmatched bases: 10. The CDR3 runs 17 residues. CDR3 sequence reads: CASSLGQGSAGANVLTF. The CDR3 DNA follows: TGTGCCAGCAGCCTAGGACAGGGCTCAGCCGGGGCCAACGTCCTGACTTTC.

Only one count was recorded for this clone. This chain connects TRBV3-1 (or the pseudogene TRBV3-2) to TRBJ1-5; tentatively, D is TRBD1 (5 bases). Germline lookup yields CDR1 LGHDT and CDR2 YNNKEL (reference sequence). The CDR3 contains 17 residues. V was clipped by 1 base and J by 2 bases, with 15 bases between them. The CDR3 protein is CASSQAPGTSRNQPQHF. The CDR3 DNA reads TGTGCCAGCAGCCAAGCGCCTGGGACTTCCCGCAATCAGCCCCAGCATTTT.

CDR3 in DNA: TGTGCCAGTAGTTCAATAGCGGGAGTGGTCGAGCAGTACTTC. This codes for CASSSIAGVVEQYF. V gene TRBV19 combines with J gene TRBJ2-7; 9 positions match TRBD2. The CDR3 extends over 14 amino acids. V lost 5 bases to trimming and J lost 6 bases; unmatched junction nucleotides: 8. Germline V gene sequence: CDR1 LNHDA, CDR2 SQIVND (reference sequence).

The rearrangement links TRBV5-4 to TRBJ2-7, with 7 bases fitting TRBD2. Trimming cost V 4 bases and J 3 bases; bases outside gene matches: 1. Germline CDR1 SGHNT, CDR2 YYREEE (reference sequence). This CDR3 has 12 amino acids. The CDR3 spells CASSGRDYEQYF. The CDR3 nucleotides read TGTGCCAGCAGCGGGAGGGACTACGAGCAGTACTTC.

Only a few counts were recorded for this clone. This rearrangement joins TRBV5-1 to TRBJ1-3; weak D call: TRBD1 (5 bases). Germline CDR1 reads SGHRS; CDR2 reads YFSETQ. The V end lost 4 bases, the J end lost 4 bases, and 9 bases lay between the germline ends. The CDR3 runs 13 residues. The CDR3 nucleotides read TGCGCCAGCAGCAGGGCAGGGGGAAACACCATATATTTT. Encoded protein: CASSRAGGNTIYF.

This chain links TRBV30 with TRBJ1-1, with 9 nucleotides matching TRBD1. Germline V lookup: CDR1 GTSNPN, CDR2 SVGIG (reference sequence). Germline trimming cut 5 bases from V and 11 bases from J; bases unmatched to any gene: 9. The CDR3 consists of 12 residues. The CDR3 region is CAWGQGSSMAFF. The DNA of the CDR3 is TGTGCCTGGGGACAGGGGTCGTCTATGGCTTTCTTT. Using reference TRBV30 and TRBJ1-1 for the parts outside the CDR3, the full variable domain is SQTIHQWPATLVQPVGSPLSLECTVEGTSNPNLYWYRQAAGRGLQLLFYSVGIGQISSEVPQNLSASRPQDRQFILSSKKLLLSDSGFYLCAWGQGSSMAFFGQGTRLTVV.

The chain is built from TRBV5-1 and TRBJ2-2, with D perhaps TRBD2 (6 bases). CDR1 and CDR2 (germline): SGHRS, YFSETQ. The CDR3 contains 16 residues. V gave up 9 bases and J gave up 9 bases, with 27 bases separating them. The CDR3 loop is CATASEGGASGRELFF. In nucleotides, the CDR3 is TGCGCCACCGCTAGTGAGGGCGGGGCAAGTGGCCGGGAGCTGTTTTTT.

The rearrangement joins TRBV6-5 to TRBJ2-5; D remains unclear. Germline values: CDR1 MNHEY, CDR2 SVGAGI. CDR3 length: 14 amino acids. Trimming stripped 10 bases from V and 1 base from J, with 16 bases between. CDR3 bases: TGTGCCACCCAGAGTAGACCGTTCCAAGAGACCCAGTACTTC. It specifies CATQSRPFQETQYF.

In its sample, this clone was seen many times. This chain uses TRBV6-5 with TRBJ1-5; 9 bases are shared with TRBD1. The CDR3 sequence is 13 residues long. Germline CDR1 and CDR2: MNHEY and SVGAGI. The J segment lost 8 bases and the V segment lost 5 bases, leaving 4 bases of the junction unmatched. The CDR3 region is CASSPGQGKPQHF. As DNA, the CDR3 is TGTGCCAGCAGTCCCGGACAGGGGAAGCCCCAGCATTTT.